These 29 T cell receptor beta chains share one sample of origin, sequenced in a study of T cells in localized non-small cell lung cancer. Repertoires were generated with immunoSEQ multiplex PCR, while TCRdb's copy carries only in-frame clones and drops some. The profile shows about 52,000 clones, roughly 86% of them singletons. The material sequenced was PBMCs, taken before any cancer treatment. The receptors here all came from a female donor with stage II lung adenocarcinoma.

V and J are TRBV5-4 and TRBJ1-2; 9 bases line up with TRBD1. This CDR3 comprises 15 residues. Germline CDR1 is SGHNT and CDR2 is YYREEE (reference sequence). V lost 0 bases to trimming and J lost 4 bases; unmatched junction nucleotides: 4. CDR3 coding DNA: TGTGCCAGCAGCTTGGGGACAGGGGACGGCTATGGCTACACCTTC. This encodes CASSLGTGDGYGYTF.

The J gene is TRBJ1-2, the V gene TRBV27; D gene uncertain. Germline V gene sequence: CDR1 MNHEY, CDR2 SMNVEV (reference sequence). CDR3 length: 14 amino acids. V was pared by 2 bases and J by 2 bases, with 9 bases between. CDR3 DNA sequence: TGTGCCAGCAGTTTACGGGTTGGCAACTATGGCTACACCTTC. Translating it yields CASSLRVGNYGYTF.

The chain uses TRBV7-9 and TRBJ1-1; D is undetermined. CDR1 is SEHNR, CDR2 FQNEAQ, per germline (reference sequence). Trimming cost V 5 bases and J 6 bases, with 10 bases left between them. This CDR3 comprises 12 residues. The CDR3 spells CASSQVAPEAFF. CDR3 in DNA: TGTGCCAGCAGCCAGGTGGCACCTGAAGCTTTCTTT.

The chain is built from TRBV14 and TRBJ2-3; D gene unclear. The CDR3 length is 16 residues. Looked up from germline, CDR1 is SGHDN and CDR2 is FVKESK. The V and J ends lost 4 bases and 1 base respectively, with 15 bases between them. The CDR3 loop is CASSRFGIQGTDTQYF. The CDR3 nucleotides are TGTGCCAGCAGCCGTTTTGGGATTCAGGGCACAGATACGCAGTATTTT.

V is TRBV11-2 and J is TRBJ1-2; possible D gene TRBD1, 5 bases. V lost 0 bases and J 5 bases, leaving 16 bases between the germline ends. The CDR3 loop spans 16 amino acids. The V gene's germline CDR1 is SGHAT and CDR2 FQNNGV. The CDR3 bases are TGTGCCAGCAGCTTAGATCTAGTGGGGACGCTATATGGCTACACCTTC. Its protein is CASSLDLVGTLYGYTF.

V usage is TRBV7-6 and J usage is TRBJ2-1; 10 nucleotides align to TRBD2. Per germline, CDR1 SGHVS and CDR2 FNYEAQ. Trimming cost V 5 bases and J 3 bases; bases outside gene matches: 7. CDR3 length: 16 residues. The CDR3 DNA follows: TGTGCCAGCAGCGGAAGCGGGGGGGCGAGCTACAATGAGCAGTTCTTC. Protein sequence: CASSGSGGASYNEQFF.

This sequence joins TRBV19 and TRBJ1-2; 7 bases map to TRBD1. This CDR3 contains 14 residues. Trimming at V came to 5 bases and at J to 0 bases, leaving 3 bases not matched to a gene. CDR1 is LNHDA, CDR2 SQIVND, per germline (reference sequence). The CDR3 DNA reads TGTGCCAGTAGTCCGGGACAGACTAACTATGGCTACACCTTC. This translates into CASSPGQTNYGYTF.

This chain links TRBV27 with TRBJ2-7; tentatively, D is TRBD1 (6 bases). The CDR3 extends over 16 amino acids. Germline CDR1 MNHEY, CDR2 SMNVEV (reference sequence). V was pared by 5 bases and J by 3 bases, with 20 bases between. CDR3 coding DNA: TGTGCCAGCAGTCCCTCCCAGGGACACCAAGGCTACGAGCAGTACTTC. It codes for CASSPSQGHQGYEQYF.

This clone was seen a single time. The J gene is TRBJ1-4, the V gene TRBV5-1; 8 bases align to TRBD1. In germline, CDR1 is SGHRS, CDR2 YFSETQ. V lost 4 bases, J lost 8 bases, and 10 bases stayed unmatched. CDR3 length: 15 residues. Here the CDR3 DNA reads TGCGCCAGCAGCCACCAGGGGGCGAGAGAGGAAAAACTGTTTTTT. This sequence encodes CASSHQGAREEKLFF.

The chain employs TRBV11-3 and TRBJ2-1, with 7 bases identical to TRBD2. Germline V gene data show CDR1 as SGHNT and CDR2 as YENEEA. V shed 5 bases and J 7 bases; nucleotides not matched to a gene: 5. This CDR3 is built from 13 residues. The CDR3 DNA reads TGTGCCAGCAGCGGGGGGGTGTGGAATGAGCAGTTCTTC. This sequence encodes CASSGGVWNEQFF.

This clone was observed a few times. This chain connects TRBV29-1 to TRBJ1-2; the match to TRBD1 covers 10 bases. Trimming took 7 bases from V and 7 from J; bases not matched to a gene: 9. Germline CDR1 and CDR2: SQVTM and ANQGSEA. This CDR3 region has 13 residues. The CDR3 DNA reads as TGCAGCGGGGGGGACAGGGGTTTGGTTGGCTACACCTTC. This encodes CSGGDRGLVGYTF.

The rearrangement links TRBV19 to TRBJ1-1; D possibly corresponds to TRBD1 (6 bases). The V end lost 4 bases, the J end lost 0 bases, and 15 bases lay between the germline ends. This CDR3 is 16 amino acids long. The germline CDR1 and CDR2 sequences are LNHDA and SQIVND (reference sequence). CDR3 bases: TGTGCCAGTAGTACCCGGACCAGGGGTATGAACACTGAAGCTTTCTTT. Its protein product is CASSTRTRGMNTEAFF.

The genes are TRBV4-3 and TRBJ2-7, with 7 positions matching TRBD2. The CDR3 is 14 amino acids. Germline V CDR1 and CDR2: LGHNA, YSLEER. V trimming: 4 bases; J trimming: 3 bases; junction bases outside the gene matches: 6. DNA for the CDR3: TGCGCCAGCAGCCTCGGGGTAGCGGGCTACGAGCAGTACTTC. Translating it yields CASSLGVAGYEQYF.

This clone has just one count. The V and J genes are TRBV9 and TRBJ1-6; TRBD1 aligns across 7 bases. CDR1 SGDLS and CDR2 YYNGEE come from the germline V gene. V lost 1 base and J lost 8; bases outside the gene matches: 6. The CDR3 sequence is 15 residues long. CDR3 nucleotide sequence: TGTGCCAGCAGCGTATTACCAGGGGGGGATTCACCCCTCCACTTT. It translates to CASSVLPGGDSPLHF.

This clone was recorded once. The rearrangement uses TRBV2 and TRBJ1-5; 8 bases are a match to TRBD1. Germline lookup yields CDR1 SNHLY and CDR2 FYNNEI. V was clipped by 3 bases and J by 3 bases; unmatched bases: 1. The CDR3 is made up of 14 amino acids. CDR3 nucleotide sequence: TGTGCCAGCAGTGAGACAGGGGTCAATCAGCCCCAGCATTTT. It encodes CASSETGVNQPQHF.

This chain connects TRBV6-5 to TRBJ2-1; 10 bases agree with TRBD1. Trimming took 6 bases from V and 7 from J; bases not matched to a gene: 9. The CDR3 sequence is 15 residues long. The V gene's germline CDR1 is MNHEY and CDR2 SVGAGI. The CDR3 DNA reads TGTGCCAGCAGAATGCCGGGACAGGGGAGGAATGAGCAGTTCTTC. Its translation: CASRMPGQGRNEQFF.

The V gene is TRBV5-1, the J gene TRBJ1-6, with 10 bases that match TRBD1. V lost 4 bases to trimming and J lost 9 bases; unmatched junction nucleotides: 16. This CDR3 is built from 18 residues. The germline CDR1 and CDR2 sequences are SGHRS and YFSETQ. This chain's CDR3 is CASSPAGEDRGWVSPLHF. Here the CDR3 DNA reads TGCGCCAGCAGCCCCGCCGGGGAGGACAGGGGGTGGGTTTCACCCCTCCACTTT.

The chain couples TRBV14 to TRBJ2-7, with TRBD1 identical over 9 bases. J lost 3 bases, V lost 6 bases, and 3 bases had no gene match. The CDR3 is made up of 13 amino acids. CDR1 and CDR2 (germline): SGHDN, FVKESK. CDR3 bases: TGTGCCAGCAGGGGGACAGGGTACTACGAGCAGTACTTC. It is translated as CASRGTGYYEQYF.

The rearrangement joins TRBV7-9 to TRBJ1-5; the D gene is possibly TRBD1 (6 bases). The CDR3 totals 15 residues. V was clipped by 3 bases and J by 4 bases, with 13 bases between them. CDR1 is SEHNR, CDR2 FQNEAQ, per germline (reference sequence). DNA of the CDR3: TGTGCCAGCAGCTTTTCTGGGGGCCTTAATCAGCCCCAGCATTTT. This encodes CASSFSGGLNQPQHF.

This clone is medium-sized by share. The V call is TRBV7-3, the J call TRBJ2-1, with 13 bases fitting TRBD2. The CDR3 runs to 15 residues. V dropped 3 bases and J dropped 6; count of bases not matched to a gene: 2. The germline gives CDR1 SGHTA, CDR2 FQGTGA. The CDR3 coding sequence is TGTGCCAGCAGCTTCGGGACTAGCGGGGTCAATGAGCAGTTCTTC. Amino acid sequence: CASSFGTSGVNEQFF.

The rearrangement links TRBV5-4 to TRBJ1-2; TRBD1 agrees at 7 bases. Per the germline V gene, CDR1 is SGHNT and CDR2 is YYREEE (reference sequence). Unmatched junction bases numbered 13, after V lost 4 bases and J lost 7 bases. This CDR3 is built from 15 residues. CDR3: CASSNLQGYGGGYTF. CDR3 nucleotide sequence: TGTGCCAGCAGCAACTTACAGGGGTACGGGGGTGGCTACACCTTC.

The CDR3 DNA is TGTGCCAGCAGCGCCAGCGGGACCTCCTACAATGAGCAGTTCTTC. Amino acid sequence: CASSASGTSYNEQFF. V usage is TRBV9 and J usage is TRBJ2-1; 7 nucleotides agree with TRBD2. The V and J ends lost 3 bases and 0 bases, in that order; junction bases with no gene match: 3. Germline V lookup: CDR1 SGDLS, CDR2 YYNGEE. This CDR3 is built from 15 residues.

This rearrangement joins TRBV16 to TRBJ1-2, with D tentatively TRBD1 (6 bases). With 1 base removed from V and 4 bases from J, the gap between germline ends came to 10 bases. CDR3 size: 14 residues. Germline V gene lookup returns CDR1 KGHSY and CDR2 FQNENV. CDR3 protein: CASSQLKGGYGYTF. The CDR3 DNA reads as TGTGCCAGCAGCCAATTGAAGGGGGGCTATGGCTACACCTTC.

This chain links TRBV27 with TRBJ1-2, with D maybe TRBD1 (5 bases). V lost 9 bases, J lost 3 bases, and 20 bases lay in between. The germline CDR1 and CDR2 sequences are MNHEY and SMNVEV (reference sequence). This CDR3 region has 15 residues. CDR3 loop: CARRTYLDIDYGYTF. CDR3 nucleotides: TGTGCCAGACGAACCTATCTGGACATCGACTATGGCTACACCTTC.

The CDR3 region has the DNA TGCGCCAGCAGTGGAATTGAGGACAGGGCCTACGAGCAGTACTTC. Its translation is CASSGIEDRAYEQYF. The rearrangement links TRBV10-2 to TRBJ2-7; 8 nucleotides line up with TRBD1. Germline-derived CDR1 and CDR2 are WSHSY and SAAADI. There are 15 residues in the CDR3. V was pared by 4 bases and J by 2 bases, with 7 bases of the junction left unmatched.

The chain links TRBV2 to TRBJ1-1; D unresolved. V was trimmed by 1 base and J by 2 bases, leaving 8 bases between them. The V gene's germline CDR1 is SNHLY and CDR2 FYNNEI. This CDR3 region has 14 residues. CDR3 loop: CASSEETLNTEAFF. In DNA form, the CDR3 reads TGTGCCAGCAGTGAAGAGACACTAAACACTGAAGCTTTCTTT.

This chain uses TRBV19 with TRBJ2-1; D remains unclear. CDR3 length equals 13 residues. V lost 2 bases and J lost 9, with 11 bases in between. CDR1 and CDR2 (germline): LNHDA, SQIVND (reference sequence). The chain's CDR3 is CASSITSAPEQFF. CDR3 DNA: TGTGCCAGTAGTATAACCAGCGCCCCTGAGCAGTTCTTC.

This clone is deemed medium-sized. The gene calls are TRBV4-2 and TRBJ1-6, with 7 bases that match TRBD1. The J segment lost 9 bases and the V segment lost 1 base, leaving 9 bases of the junction unmatched. Germline V gene sequence: CDR1 LGHNA, CDR2 YNFKEQ. This CDR3 is built from 16 residues. CDR3 residues: CASSQGSGTVSSPLHF. The CDR3 nucleotides are TGTGCCAGCAGCCAAGGTTCCGGGACAGTTAGTTCACCCCTCCACTTT.

The chain carries TRBV7-6 and TRBJ2-7; 7 positions agree with TRBD1. Germline V gene lookup returns CDR1 SGHVS and CDR2 FNYEAQ. The CDR3 runs 17 residues. V lost 3 bases and J lost 6; bases outside the gene matches: 17. The CDR3 is CASSFPSGTAAVGEQYF. CDR3 sequence (DNA): TGTGCCAGCAGCTTCCCTTCTGGGACAGCGGCGGTGGGCGAGCAGTACTTC.